The 29 T cell receptor beta chains below were found in one sample sequenced in a study of T and B cells in COVID-19 patients. TRB was amplified from approximately 250-480 ng of blood genomic DNA. TRB rearrangements were amplified by multiplex PCR with BIOMED2 TRB-A/B primers. In TCRdb, the multiplex PCR reads were re-called with MiXCR into one record per CDR3 protein. The sample yields around 16,000 distinct CDR3 sequences, about 30% seen once. The sequencing sample was made of blood. The source is a human donor who had recovered from COVID-19.

By its share, this clonotype is medium-sized. The CDR3 region is CASRPREGKNSPLHF. CDR3 bases: TGTGCCAGTAGACCCCGCGAAGGGAAAAATTCACCCCTCCACTTT. The chain couples TRBV19 to TRBJ1-6; the D is unclear. This CDR3 has 15 residues. CDR1 is LNHDA, CDR2 SQIVND, per germline (reference sequence). Trimming shortened V by 6 bases and J by 7 bases, and 16 bases separated the two germline ends.

This clonotype was counted between two and nine times. J is TRBJ1-1 and V is TRBV6-5, with D perhaps matching TRBD1 (5 bases). The CDR3 is 15 amino acids. V was pared by 4 bases and J by 1 base, with 13 bases between. CDR1 is MNHEY, CDR2 SVGAGI, per germline. This CDR3 reads CASSSRSGGNTEAFF. The DNA of the CDR3 is TGTGCCAGCAGTTCTCGCTCCGGGGGGAACACTGAAGCTTTCTTT.

This chain joins TRBV7-2 and TRBJ1-5, with D possibly TRBD1 on 5 matching bases. CDR1 and CDR2 from the germline V gene are SGHTA and FQGNSA. Trimming cost V 5 bases and J 4 bases, with 9 bases left between them. The CDR3 loop spans 13 amino acids. As DNA, the CDR3 is TGTGCCAGCAGCCGACGACAGAATCAGCCCCAGCATTTT. Translating it yields CASSRRQNQPQHF.

This clonotype counts as medium-sized. CDR3 sequence (DNA): TGTGCCAGCAGATATGGGGTAGCGGGAGGACAAGAGACCCAGTACTTC. This encodes CASRYGVAGGQETQYF. The chain is built from TRBV12-3 or TRBV12-4 and TRBJ2-5; 10 nucleotides match TRBD2. There are 16 residues in the CDR3. Trimming took 6 bases from V and 2 from J; bases not matched to a gene: 9.

The V call is TRBV7-6, the J call TRBJ2-2; 9 nucleotides line up with TRBD2. The CDR3 has 16 amino acids. V was pared by 6 bases and J by 4 bases, with 9 bases of the junction left unmatched. Germline V CDR1 and CDR2: SGHVS, FNYEAQ. The CDR3 sequence is CASSFLTSGATGELFF. The CDR3 DNA sequence: TGTGCCAGCAGTTTCCTGACTAGCGGAGCCACCGGGGAGCTGTTTTTT.

The chain carries TRBV5-1 and TRBJ2-6; no clear D. Germline values: CDR1 SGHRS, CDR2 YFSETQ. The CDR3 runs 16 residues. Trimming shortened V by 0 bases and J by 1 base, and 8 bases separated the two germline ends. CDR3 sequence: CASSLAWGSGANVLTF. DNA for the CDR3: TGCGCCAGCAGCTTGGCGTGGGGATCTGGGGCCAACGTCCTGACTTTC.

V is TRBV20-1 and J is TRBJ2-7; D is unclear. V shed 1 base and J shed 1 base, with 14 bases lying between them. Per germline, CDR1 DFQATT and CDR2 SNEGSKA (reference sequence). The CDR3 has 15 residues. The chain's CDR3 is CSARASAQKSYEQYF. The CDR3 DNA follows: TGCAGTGCTAGAGCCAGCGCGCAAAAGTCCTACGAGCAGTACTTC.

V is TRBV30 and J is TRBJ1-2; 7 bases agree with TRBD1. The length of the CDR3 is 16 residues. Germline V gives CDR1 GTSNPN, CDR2 SVGIG (reference sequence). V lost 3 bases and J lost 6; bases outside the gene matches: 16. In nucleotides, the CDR3 is TGTGCCTGGAGGGCCCTCGCAGGGCTAACAGGGGATGGCTACACCTTC. Its translation is CAWRALAGLTGDGYTF.

This clonotype was picked up a small number of times. The V and J genes are TRBV19 and TRBJ2-7, with a tentative D call TRBD1 (5 bases). V lost 7 bases and J lost 6, with 19 bases in between. Germline V gives CDR1 LNHDA, CDR2 SQIVND (reference sequence). There are 14 residues in the CDR3. The CDR3 spells CASMGRGEFGEQYF. The CDR3 region has the DNA TGTGCCAGTATGGGGCGAGGAGAGTTTGGCGAGCAGTACTTC.

This clonotype is medium-sized. This chain joins TRBV6-5 and TRBJ2-1; the match to TRBD2 covers 11 bases. From germline, CDR1 is MNHEY and CDR2 SVGAGI. The V and J ends lost 4 bases and 9 bases, in that order; junction bases with no gene match: 5. The length of the CDR3 is 14 residues. CDR3 DNA sequence: TGTGCCAGCAGTTCCATAGCGGGAGGGACTGAGCAGTTCTTC. Its protein product is CASSSIAGGTEQFF.

This chain uses TRBV5-1 with TRBJ2-1; D remains ambiguous. The V gene lost 0 bases and the J gene lost 6 bases, with 7 bases spanning the gap. Germline V gene sequence: CDR1 SGHRS, CDR2 YFSETQ. The CDR3 extends over 13 amino acids. CDR3 coding DNA: TGCGCCAGCAGCTTGGGTTCTATCAATGAGCAGTTCTTC. Amino acid sequence: CASSLGSINEQFF.

This clonotype was recorded many times. This chain uses TRBV12-3 or TRBV12-4 with TRBJ2-7; D not certain. CDR3 length equals 14 residues. V was shortened by 6 bases and J by 5 bases, with 17 bases between the two germline ends. CDR3 sequence (DNA): TGTGCCAGCAGACCCAGTGTGGCGATCCACGAGCAGTACTTC. It yields the protein CASRPSVAIHEQYF.

This clonotype was counted a few times. Written as DNA, the CDR3 is TGTGCCAGCAGCTCGTTCCGCCTTCTAGCGGGGGTTACAGATACGCAGTATTTT. This gives the protein CASSSFRLLAGVTDTQYF. The J gene is TRBJ2-3, the V gene TRBV5-4; 10 nucleotides line up with TRBD2. Germline CDR1 SGHNT, CDR2 YYREEE (reference sequence). This CDR3 has 18 amino acids. Trimming at V came to 3 bases and at J to 3 bases, leaving 13 bases not matched to a gene.

To note about this clonotype: Because it lacks the conserved phenylalanine or tryptophan at the end, this CDR3 is likely a read error. This chain connects TRBV5-3 to TRBJ1-6; a possible D gene is TRBD1 (6 bases). TRBV5-3 is an ORF, with its function uncertain. The ends were cut back, 7 bases at V and 7 bases at J, with 12 bases in the middle. This CDR3 is 13 amino acids long. CDR3 nucleotides: TGTGCCAGACACCTCACAGGGAATTCACCCCTCCACTCT. Translating gives CARHLTGNSPLHS.

The J gene is TRBJ2-7, the V gene TRBV30; 7 nucleotides align to TRBD2. Germline V CDR1 and CDR2: GTSNPN, SVGIG (reference sequence). Unmatched junction bases numbered 3, after V lost 4 bases and J lost 3 bases. The CDR3 totals 12 residues. The CDR3 DNA follows: TGTGCCTGGATGGGCGGGGGCTACGAGCAGTACTTC. Encoded protein: CAWMGGGYEQYF.

This clonotype was observed a few times. The V gene is TRBV6-5, the J gene TRBJ1-4; possible D gene TRBD1, 6 bases. The CDR3 is made up of 14 amino acids. In germline, CDR1 is MNHEY, CDR2 SVGAGI. Between the trimmed V and J ends, which lost 2 bases and 9 bases, there was a span of 13 bases. The CDR3 here is CASSYGGTTKKLFF. The CDR3 region has the DNA TGTGCCAGCAGTTACGGAGGGACAACAAAAAAACTGTTTTTT.

V is TRBV5-4 and J is TRBJ2-1; 7 nucleotides align to TRBD2. The germline gives CDR1 SGHNT, CDR2 YYREEE (reference sequence). The length of the CDR3 is 14 residues. V lost 5 bases and J lost 3; bases outside the gene matches: 5. CDR3 sequence (DNA): TGTGCCAGCAGTCCTCGGACTAGCTACAATGAGCAGTTCTTC. It yields the protein CASSPRTSYNEQFF.

This clonotype is medium-sized (0.01 to 0.1%) in the sample. The chain joins TRBV5-4 to TRBJ2-2, with D perhaps TRBD2 (6 bases). Trimming took 0 bases from V and 0 from J, leaving 9 bases between them. The CDR3 length is 16 residues. Germline V gene lookup returns CDR1 SGHNT and CDR2 YYREEE (reference sequence). The CDR3: CASSLGRLANTGELFF. DNA of the CDR3: TGTGCCAGCAGCTTGGGGAGACTAGCGAACACCGGGGAGCTGTTTTTT.

By sample share, this clonotype is medium-sized. The chain combines TRBV19 with TRBJ2-7; 8 bases match TRBD1. Germline assignment: CDR1 LNHDA and CDR2 SQIVND (reference sequence). Trimming at V came to 5 bases and at J to 3 bases, leaving 9 bases not matched to a gene. This CDR3 comprises 15 residues. The CDR3 sequence: CASSQAGTGYYEQYF. DNA for the CDR3: TGTGCCAGTAGTCAAGCCGGGACAGGTTACTACGAGCAGTACTTC.

This chain uses TRBV28 with TRBJ2-7; 7 bases are a match to TRBD1. The ends lost 8 bases at V and 5 bases at J; junction bases unmatched: 15. The CDR3 spans 15 residues. Germline-derived CDR1 and CDR2 are MDHEN and SYDVKM. CDR3 loop: CASRLRQGVLHEQYF. CDR3 DNA sequence: TGTGCCAGCCGCCTCCGACAGGGAGTCCTCCACGAGCAGTACTTC.

V is TRBV18 and J is TRBJ1-5, with TRBD1 matching 9 bases. The CDR3 spans 16 residues. CDR1 and CDR2 from the germline V gene are KGHSH and LQKENI. V lost 5 bases to trimming and J lost 4 bases; unmatched junction nucleotides: 9. The CDR3 sequence is CASSSGTGISNQPQHF. The CDR3, as DNA: TGTGCCAGCTCATCCGGGACAGGGATCTCTAATCAGCCCCAGCATTTT.

This clonotype has ten or more counts. The chain employs TRBV18 and TRBJ2-7; maybe TRBD2 (6 bases). With 1 base removed from V and 7 bases from J, the gap between germline ends came to 11 bases. Germline CDR1 is KGHSH and CDR2 is LQKENI. This CDR3 has 13 amino acids. The CDR3, as DNA: TGTGCCAGCTCACCACAAAGCCTAGCGGAGCAGTACTTC. Translation: CASSPQSLAEQYF.

The chain links TRBV27 to TRBJ2-5, with TRBD1 matching over 7 bases. CDR1 is MNHEY, CDR2 SMNVEV, per germline (reference sequence). The V segment lost 6 bases and the J segment 11 bases; nucleotides outside the gene matches: 24. The CDR3 sequence is 17 residues long. The CDR3 is CASRSLSRQGWDNEQYF. The CDR3 region has the DNA TGTGCCAGCAGGTCCCTTTCTCGACAGGGTTGGGACAATGAGCAGTACTTC.

A few counts support this clonotype. The rearrangement links TRBV18 to TRBJ1-5; weak D call: TRBD1 (5 bases). Per the germline V gene, CDR1 is KGHSH and CDR2 is LQKENI. The CDR3 length is 15 residues. V lost 3 bases, J lost 7 bases, and 16 bases lay in between. The CDR3 nucleotides are TGTGCCAGCTCACCGGGGACCAATTCGGAGCAGCCCCAGCATTTT. This gives the protein CASSPGTNSEQPQHF.

The chain's CDR3 is CASSLNKDAPQYF. For the CDR3, the DNA is TGTGCCAGCAGCTTAAACAAGGACGCTCCGCAGTATTTT. V gene TRBV7-6 combines with J gene TRBJ2-3; no firm D call. The germline V gene has CDR1 SGHVS and CDR2 FNYEAQ. The CDR3 has 13 residues. V shed 2 bases and J shed 10 bases, with 13 bases lying between them.

The CDR3 region is CASSYSRQGDSPLHF. Here the CDR3 DNA reads TGTGCCAGCAGTTACTCGAGGCAGGGAGACTCACCCCTCCACTTT. The J gene is TRBJ1-6, the V gene TRBV6-5; a weak D match, TRBD1 (5 bases). Germline CDR1 is MNHEY and CDR2 is SVGAGI. V was shortened by 0 bases and J by 10 bases, with 13 bases between the two germline ends. The CDR3 covers 15 residues.

The chain carries TRBV28 and TRBJ1-5, with 10 bases lining up with TRBD1. From germline, CDR1 is MDHEN and CDR2 SYDVKM. This CDR3 has 16 residues. With V trimmed by 4 bases and J by 5 bases, 8 bases remained unmatched. CDR3 DNA: TGTGCCAGCAGTTCCTTGGACAGGGGGTCCGATCAGCCCCAGCATTTT. Amino acids: CASSSLDRGSDQPQHF.

This clonotype has just a few counts. V gene TRBV18 combines with J gene TRBJ2-5, with D perhaps matching TRBD2 (6 bases). This CDR3 spans 15 amino acids. The germline CDR1 and CDR2 sequences are KGHSH and LQKENI. V dropped 6 bases and J dropped 4 bases, with 18 bases sitting between them. The CDR3: CASSEVGGLGETQYF. In DNA form, the CDR3 reads TGTGCCAGCTCCGAGGTCGGGGGTCTGGGAGAGACCCAGTACTTC.

This clonotype appeared many times. The J gene is TRBJ2-7, the V gene TRBV18, with D possibly matching TRBD2 (5 bases). The CDR3 is 13 residues long. Germline CDR1 and CDR2: KGHSH and LQKENI. The germline V and J ends were trimmed by 3 bases and 3 bases, with 9 bases remaining between them. CDR3 sequence: CASSPPGNYEQYF. CDR3 bases: TGTGCCAGCTCACCCCCGGGAAACTACGAGCAGTACTTC.